The 24 T cell receptor beta chains listed next were all sequenced from one sample in a study of blood T cell repertoires in COVID-19. Generated by immunoSEQ multiplex PCR, the TCRdb table keeps only in-frame clones and is missing some. The repertoire holds 50,000 to 85,000 clones, with 70% to 85% as singletons. Sample: peripheral blood. Receptors originate from a man between 60 and 75 years old with acute or convalescent COVID-19.

The CDR3 spells CASSFGQGFEQYV. CDR3 nucleotide sequence: TGTGCCAGCAGCTTTGGACAGGGATTCGAGCAGTACGTC. The V gene is TRBV5-6, the J gene TRBJ2-7, with 8 bases identical to TRBD1. CDR1 is SGHDT and CDR2 is YYEEEE in the germline V gene. The CDR3 loop spans 13 amino acids. Trimming took 2 bases from V and 6 from J; bases not matched to a gene: 4.

V and J are TRBV4-2 and TRBJ2-5; 9 bases fit TRBD2. V was clipped by 0 bases and J by 4 bases; unmatched bases: 6. CDR1 LGHNA and CDR2 YNFKEQ come from the germline V gene. The CDR3 spans 16 residues. The CDR3 sequence: CASSQEGGGARETQYF. As DNA, the CDR3 is TGTGCCAGCAGCCAAGAAGGCGGGGGGGCCCGAGAGACCCAGTACTTC.

The CDR3 loop reads CASSENGEFSYNEQFF. DNA for the CDR3: TGTGCCAGCAGTGAAAACGGGGAGTTCTCCTACAATGAGCAGTTCTTC. This chain links TRBV6-4 with TRBJ2-1; D is perhaps TRBD2 (5 bases). Germline lookup yields CDR1 MRHNA and CDR2 SNTAGT. The CDR3 is made up of 16 amino acids. The ends were cut back, 3 bases at V and 0 bases at J, with 12 bases in the middle.

This clone was detected a few times. CDR3 region: CASSGTVYYQPQHF. The CDR3 DNA follows: TGTGCCAGTAGCGGGACAGTCTACTATCAGCCCCAGCATTTT. The V call is TRBV19, the J call TRBJ1-5; 7 bases agree with TRBD1. V lost 6 bases and J lost 5; bases outside the gene matches: 7. Germline V gives CDR1 LNHDA, CDR2 SQIVND (reference sequence). CDR3 length: 14 residues.

The CDR3 protein is CASSQGLPTGGPSGQHF. CDR3 in DNA: TGCGCCAGCAGCCAAGGGCTACCGACAGGGGGCCCATCGGGCCAGCATTTT. The V call is TRBV4-1, the J call TRBJ1-5; 10 bases fit TRBD1. The CDR3 spans 17 residues. The germline CDR1 and CDR2 sequences are MGHRA and YSYEKL. The junction had 15 bases not matched to a gene; V was cut back by 1 base and J by 12 bases.

The chain is built from TRBV4-1 and TRBJ2-1; 8 bases agree with TRBD2. The V segment lost 0 bases and the J segment 7 bases; nucleotides outside the gene matches: 17. The germline V gene encodes CDR1 MGHRA and CDR2 YSYEKL. This CDR3 has 19 amino acids. As DNA, the CDR3 is TGCGCCAGCAGCCAAGATGAGTTTGGCGCGGGGGGCCTCAAGAATGAGCAGTTCTTC. Residues: CASSQDEFGAGGLKNEQFF.

For this clone: This specimen includes other DNA sequences encoding the same CDR3. This sequence joins TRBV10-2 and TRBJ2-3, with 7 bases that match TRBD1. Trimming took 6 bases from V and 4 from J; bases not matched to a gene: 1. This CDR3 has 12 amino acids. The V gene's germline CDR1 is WSHSY and CDR2 SAAADI. CDR3 nucleotides: TGCGCCAGCAGACAGGGGTCAGATACGCAGTATTTT. Translating it yields CASRQGSDTQYF.

As to this clone: The identical CDR3 is also encoded by other nucleotide sequences in the sample. The chain joins TRBV4-3 to TRBJ1-5, with 8 bases aligning to TRBD1. The CDR3 runs 15 residues. Unmatched junction bases numbered 0, after V lost 0 bases and J lost 2 bases. Germline loops: CDR1 LGHNA, CDR2 YSLEER. DNA for the CDR3: TGCGCCAGCAGCCAAGAACAGGGGGGCAATCAGCCCCAGCATTTT. Protein product: CASSQEQGGNQPQHF.

Judged by abundance, this clone is medium-sized. This chain uses TRBV7-2 with TRBJ1-4; TRBD1 agrees at 8 bases. V lost 5 bases and J lost 5; bases outside the gene matches: 7. The CDR3 spans 15 residues. Germline loops: CDR1 SGHTA, CDR2 FQGNSA. The CDR3 loop is CASSPLRTGNEKLFF. The CDR3 DNA follows: TGTGCCAGCAGCCCCTTGAGGACAGGGAATGAAAAACTGTTTTTT.

This clone was detected once. The chain combines TRBV27 with TRBJ2-7; TRBD2 aligns across 8 bases. The CDR3 totals 16 residues. The germline V gene encodes CDR1 MNHEY and CDR2 SMNVEV (reference sequence). V trimming: 5 bases; J trimming: 2 bases; junction bases outside the gene matches: 11. The DNA of the CDR3 is TGTGCCAGCAGTCCCTACAAGGGCGGGGGGACCTACGAGCAGTACTTC. This sequence encodes CASSPYKGGGTYEQYF.

The rearrangement links TRBV2 to TRBJ2-7; 7 bases line up with TRBD1. This CDR3 is 16 amino acids long. Trimming removed 8 bases from V and 9 bases from J; junction bases left unmatched: 22. Germline CDR1 reads SNHLY; CDR2 reads FYNNEI. The CDR3: CASLNRQGPSYDGQYV. The CDR3 region has the DNA TGTGCCAGCTTAAATAGACAGGGCCCTTCCTATGATGGGCAGTACGTC.

J is TRBJ2-2 and V is TRBV7-2, with D uncertain. Looked up from germline, CDR1 is SGHTA and CDR2 is FQGNSA. This CDR3 comprises 17 residues. V lost 1 base, J lost 5 bases, and 17 bases lay in between. CDR3 sequence: CASSLVVVSRWTGELFF. The CDR3 DNA is TGTGCCAGCAGCTTAGTTGTTGTTAGTCGTTGGACCGGGGAGCTGTTTTTT.

The chain recombines TRBV7-9 with TRBJ1-2; 7 bases fit TRBD1. In germline, CDR1 is SEHNR, CDR2 FQNEAQ (reference sequence). V lost 11 bases, J lost 1 base, and 4 bases stayed unmatched. The CDR3 contains 12 residues. CDR3 loop: CALDRFNYGYTF. The CDR3 DNA sequence: TGTGCCTTGGACAGGTTTAACTATGGCTACACCTTC.

The gene calls are TRBV13 and TRBJ1-4; no clear D. Germline CDR1 is PRHDT and CDR2 is FYEKMQ (reference sequence). V shed 4 bases and J shed 5 bases, with 11 bases lying between them. The CDR3 is 14 amino acids. As DNA, the CDR3 is TGTGCCAGCAGCTCCCTCGAGAGCAATGAAAAACTGTTTTTT. Translated: CASSSLESNEKLFF.

The rearrangement uses TRBV20-1 and TRBJ1-4; D is possibly TRBD1 (5 bases). Germline assignment: CDR1 DFQATT and CDR2 SNEGSKA (reference sequence). Trimming left V 3 bases short and J 7 bases short, with 9 bases between. This CDR3 has 12 amino acids. DNA for the CDR3: TGCAGTGCTAGTTTGGGGGGTGAAAAACTGTTTTTT. Amino acid sequence: CSASLGGEKLFF.

The V gene is TRBV7-6, the J gene TRBJ2-1; 8 bases fit TRBD2. V lost 5 bases, J lost 6 bases, and 12 bases stayed unmatched. The CDR3 has 16 amino acids. Germline values: CDR1 SGHVS, CDR2 FNYEAQ. The CDR3 protein is CASSPKGGGGRNEQFF. The CDR3 coding sequence is TGTGCCAGCAGCCCCAAGGGGGGCGGGGGGCGCAATGAGCAGTTCTTC.

This clone is labeled as medium-sized (0.01 to 0.1%). CDR3 DNA sequence: TGCGCCAGCAGCTTCCCGGGGGGGCGTACCGGGGAGCTGTTTTTT. The encoded protein is CASSFPGGRTGELFF. This rearrangement joins TRBV5-1 to TRBJ2-2, with 8 bases lining up with TRBD2. The CDR3 contains 15 residues. V dropped 2 bases and J dropped 5; count of bases not matched to a gene: 5. CDR1 and CDR2 (germline): SGHRS, YFSETQ.

The J gene is TRBJ2-2, the V gene TRBV14; tentative D call: TRBD1 (6 bases). Trimming stripped 0 bases from V and 1 base from J, with 9 bases between. This CDR3 contains 16 residues. Germline assignment: CDR1 SGHDN and CDR2 FVKESK. The CDR3 loop is CASSQEWTENTGELFF. For the CDR3, the DNA is TGTGCCAGCAGCCAAGAGTGGACAGAGAACACCGGGGAGCTGTTTTTT.

This clone appeared once. The V gene is TRBV14, the J gene TRBJ1-6; maybe TRBD1 (5 bases). CDR1 is SGHDN and CDR2 is FVKESK in the germline V gene. The CDR3 has 14 amino acids. V was shortened by 0 bases and J by 7 bases, with 7 bases between the two germline ends. The CDR3 loop reads CASSQDWGNSPLHF. The CDR3 region has the DNA TGTGCCAGCAGCCAAGATTGGGGCAATTCACCCCTCCACTTT.

The rearrangement uses TRBV10-3 and TRBJ1-6, with D perhaps matching TRBD1 (5 bases). This CDR3 comprises 13 residues. CDR1 and CDR2 from the germline V gene are ENHRY and SYGVKD. Trimming cost V 10 bases and J 8 bases, with 15 bases left between them. The CDR3 reads CATATASDSPLHF. Written as DNA, the CDR3 is TGTGCCACCGCGACAGCTAGCGATTCACCCCTCCACTTT.

This sequence joins TRBV5-1 and TRBJ1-1; TRBD1 aligns across 9 bases. J lost 2 bases, V lost 0 bases, and 8 bases had no gene match. Germline V gives CDR1 SGHRS, CDR2 YFSETQ. The CDR3 has 17 amino acids. CDR3 sequence reads: CASSLVGTGMGNTEAFF. The CDR3 DNA reads as TGCGCCAGCAGCTTGGTAGGGACAGGGATGGGAAACACTGAAGCTTTCTTT.

The V gene is TRBV19, the J gene TRBJ2-4, with TRBD1 identical over 10 bases. V lost 4 bases, J lost 3 bases, and 9 bases stayed unmatched. Germline V lookup: CDR1 LNHDA, CDR2 SQIVND (reference sequence). The CDR3 has 17 residues. CDR3 loop: CASSTRQGALVKNIQYF. In DNA, the CDR3 is TGTGCCAGTAGTACTCGACAGGGGGCCCTAGTCAAAAACATTCAGTACTTC.

V gene TRBV5-6 combines with J gene TRBJ1-2; 7 nucleotides align to TRBD1. J was trimmed by 0 bases and V by 4 bases; bases with no gene match: 6. The CDR3 length is 15 residues. CDR1 is SGHDT, CDR2 YYEEEE, per germline. The CDR3: CASSPTTGANYGYTF. In DNA form, the CDR3 reads TGTGCCAGCAGCCCTACCACAGGGGCTAACTATGGCTACACCTTC.

The chain carries TRBV25-1 and TRBJ1-2; no clear D gene. V was pared by 5 bases and J by 8 bases, with 12 bases between. Germline loops: CDR1 MGHDK, CDR2 SYGVNS. This CDR3 region has 12 residues. The CDR3 region has the DNA TGTGCCAGCAGTCTATTGGGCAGCGGCTACACCTTC. This translates into CASSLLGSGYTF.